A single sample gave rise to the 23 T cell receptor beta chains below, sequenced in a study of T-cell reconstitution after alpha-beta-depleted transplantation in children. The TCRbeta library was prepared with unique molecular identifiers. TCRdb redid the calling of the PCR reads with MiXCR, one entry per CDR3 protein. The table includes 500,000 to 750,000 distinct CDR3 sequences, 10% to 15% detected once. The material was PBMCs, mostly from graft donor cells, obtained 360 days after TCRalphabeta/CD19-depleted stem cell transplant. The receptor source for this set is a male patient aged 5 to 17 who had a stem cell transplant for acute myeloid leukemia, so the T cells may come from the graft donor.

This clonotype was observed a handful of times. The V gene is TRBV4-3, the J gene TRBJ2-7, with D possibly called TRBD1 or TRBD2 (6 bases each). Trimming cost V 4 bases and J 3 bases, with 19 bases left between them. In germline, CDR1 is LGHNA, CDR2 YSLEER. The CDR3 loop spans 16 amino acids. CDR3 region: CASSPGAVSVLYEQYF. The DNA of the CDR3 is TGCGCCAGCAGCCCGGGGGCAGTTTCCGTACTCTACGAGCAGTACTTC.

This clonotype occurred a few times. The chain carries TRBV12-3 or TRBV12-4 and TRBJ2-3; D ambiguous. This CDR3 region has 17 residues. V lost 5 bases, J lost 1 base, and 19 bases lay in between. The CDR3 DNA reads as TGTGCCAGCAGTCCTTTGGTCTTAACTCGGGGCACAGATACGCAGTATTTT. This gives the protein CASSPLVLTRGTDTQYF.

This clonotype was found a few times. The chain's CDR3 is CASSYSGPSSYNEQFF. CDR3 DNA: TGCGCCAGCAGCTATTCCGGGCCAAGCTCCTACAATGAGCAGTTCTTC. The V and J genes are TRBV5-1 and TRBJ2-1; D ambiguous. Germline CDR1 is SGHRS and CDR2 is YFSETQ. Trimming left V 3 bases short and J 0 bases short, with 13 bases between. This CDR3 has 16 amino acids.

This rearrangement joins TRBV19 to TRBJ1-1, with D unresolved. The germline CDR1 and CDR2 sequences are LNHDA and SQIVND (reference sequence). The CDR3 is 13 residues long. Trimming took 2 bases from V and 8 from J, leaving 12 bases between them. This CDR3 is CASSISGGNEAFF. In DNA, the CDR3 is TGTGCCAGTAGTATAAGCGGAGGAAACGAAGCTTTCTTT.

The chain is built from TRBV3-1 and TRBJ1-6, with no clear D. The V gene lost 5 bases and the J gene lost 3 bases, with 14 bases spanning the gap. This CDR3 comprises 16 residues. Germline CDR1 is LGHDT and CDR2 is YNNKEL (reference sequence). The CDR3 region has the DNA TGTGCCAGCAGCTCCCGGACCCGAGTCTATAATTCACCCCTCCACTTT. It encodes CASSSRTRVYNSPLHF.

The J gene is TRBJ2-7, the V gene TRBV4-2, with D tentatively TRBD1 (5 bases). Germline V gives CDR1 LGHNA, CDR2 YNFKEQ. The ends were cut back, 4 bases at V and 6 bases at J, with 25 bases in the middle. The CDR3 totals 17 residues. In DNA, the CDR3 is TGTGCCAGCAGCCCTTGGGGCCCATATTCCCAGGCGGCCGAGCAGTACTTC. It yields the protein CASSPWGPYSQAAEQYF.

This clonotype was seen a few times. The rearrangement uses TRBV6-2 or TRBV6-3 and TRBJ2-2, with D possibly being TRBD2 (6 bases). With 5 bases removed from V and 0 bases from J, the gap between germline ends came to 13 bases. Germline-derived CDR1 and CDR2 are MNHEY and SVGEGT. There are 16 residues in the CDR3. The CDR3 bases are TGTGCCAGCAGTAGTCTGGGGGGATCGAACACCGGGGAGCTGTTTTTT. Translated, it gives CASSSLGGSNTGELFF.

The chain has TRBV20-1 and TRBJ2-7, with D possibly matching TRBD1 (6 bases). Trimming shortened V by 4 bases and J by 3 bases, and 13 bases separated the two germline ends. Germline V gene sequence: CDR1 DFQATT, CDR2 SNEGSKA (reference sequence). The CDR3 has 13 amino acids. CDR3 region: CSAKTGTSYEQYF. The CDR3 region has the DNA TGCAGTGCTAAGACCGGGACAAGCTACGAGCAGTACTTC.

The chain combines TRBV7-7 with TRBJ2-5; D is unclear. The CDR3 is 11 residues long. Germline loops: CDR1 SSHAT, CDR2 FNYEAQ (reference sequence). This CDR3 is CGRPGQETQYF. In DNA form, the CDR3 reads TGTGGACGACCGGGCCAAGAGACCCAGTACTTC.

This clonotype was detected only a few times. This chain links TRBV5-1 with TRBJ2-1; D unclear. V dropped 4 bases and J dropped 6 bases, with 8 bases sitting between them. The V gene's germline CDR1 is SGHRS and CDR2 YFSETQ. CDR3 length: 12 amino acids. The CDR3 region has the DNA TGCGCCAGCAGCCCACGGGCCAATGAGCAGTTCTTC. This encodes CASSPRANEQFF.

This chain joins TRBV20-1 and TRBJ2-7; 10 nucleotides agree with TRBD2. V shed 2 bases, J shed 4 bases, and the junction held 5 bases outside the gene matches. This CDR3 spans 14 amino acids. Germline V CDR1 and CDR2: DFQATT, SNEGSKA (reference sequence). As DNA, the CDR3 is TGCAGTGCTAGACCTCTAGCGGGAGTGTACGAGCAGTACTTC. Translation gives CSARPLAGVYEQYF.

The chain couples TRBV20-1 to TRBJ2-3; D is ambiguous. The CDR3 is made up of 13 amino acids. CDR1 and CDR2 (germline): DFQATT, SNEGSKA (reference sequence). The V and J ends lost 5 bases and 2 bases respectively, with 11 bases between them. The CDR3 DNA sequence: TGCAGTGCTGCGGACCCACACACAGATACGCAGTATTTT. Translating it yields CSAADPHTDTQYF.

This clonotype has more than one count but fewer than ten. The V gene is TRBV30, the J gene TRBJ1-1, with TRBD1 as a possible D gene (6 bases). Germline V gene sequence: CDR1 GTSNPN, CDR2 SVGIG (reference sequence). V was trimmed by 5 bases and J by 1 base, leaving 17 bases between them. CDR3 length equals 15 residues. CDR3 residues: CAWDRWGGRNTEAFF. DNA for the CDR3: TGTGCCTGGGACCGCTGGGGGGGCAGGAACACTGAAGCTTTCTTT.

The chain links TRBV12-3 or TRBV12-4 to TRBJ2-7; tentatively, D is TRBD2 (6 bases). The V gene lost 0 bases and the J gene lost 6 bases, with 9 bases spanning the gap. The CDR3 runs 13 residues. The CDR3 bases are TGTGCCAGCAGTTTAGCGGGGGGACTCGAGCAGTACTTC. It specifies CASSLAGGLEQYF.

This clonotype has just a few counts. J is TRBJ2-5 and V is TRBV5-1; 10 positions match TRBD2. The CDR3 runs to 15 residues. Germline CDR1 is SGHRS and CDR2 is YFSETQ. Unmatched junction bases numbered 4, after V lost 2 bases and J lost 3 bases. The CDR3 loop reads CASSLPSGREETQYF. The CDR3 nucleotides are TGCGCCAGCAGCTTACCGAGCGGGAGGGAAGAGACCCAGTACTTC.

The table lists this clonotype with many counts. The chain employs TRBV5-1 and TRBJ2-3; TRBD1 matches 10 bases. V shed 3 bases and J 7 bases; nucleotides not matched to a gene: 5. Germline V gene data show CDR1 as SGHRS and CDR2 as YFSETQ. The CDR3 totals 14 residues. CDR3 DNA: TGCGCCAGCAGCTCGACAGGGGGCACGAATACGCAGTATTTT. It yields the protein CASSSTGGTNTQYF.

This clonotype appeared many times. The rearrangement joins TRBV9 to TRBJ2-1, with TRBD2 matching 7 bases. V lost 0 bases to trimming and J lost 7 bases; unmatched junction nucleotides: 7. Germline V gene data show CDR1 as SGDLS and CDR2 as YYNGEE. The CDR3 spans 15 residues. DNA for the CDR3: TGTGCCAGCAGCGTAGGGGGGGGTGGGTGGAATGAGCAGTTCTTC. Translating it yields CASSVGGGGWNEQFF.

The V gene is TRBV10-3, the J gene TRBJ2-1; unclear D gene. The V and J ends lost 7 bases and 5 bases respectively, with 6 bases between them. Germline values: CDR1 ENHRY, CDR2 SYGVKD. This CDR3 has 11 residues. DNA for the CDR3: TGTGCCATCAATGGGGACAATGAGCAGTTCTTC. Its translation: CAINGDNEQFF.

This clonotype was observed a few times. The genes are TRBV9 and TRBJ2-7; possibly TRBD2 for D (5 bases). V shed 3 bases and J shed 3 bases, with 13 bases lying between them. CDR1 is SGDLS, CDR2 YYNGEE, per germline. This CDR3 is built from 14 residues. In nucleotides, the CDR3 is TGTGCCAGCAGCGAGACTCCTCGGGACTACGAGCAGTACTTC. This translates into CASSETPRDYEQYF.

This clonotype has more than one count but fewer than ten. The chain is built from TRBV12-3 or TRBV12-4 and TRBJ2-7, with TRBD1 identical over 7 bases. Trimming took 5 bases from V and 3 from J; bases not matched to a gene: 13. CDR3 size: 16 residues. CDR3 region: CASSPGVGQKGYEQYF. As DNA, the CDR3 is TGTGCCAGCAGTCCTGGGGTGGGACAGAAGGGCTACGAGCAGTACTTC.

The table lists this clonotype with many counts. The chain links TRBV7-9 to TRBJ2-1; D unresolved. Trimming pared 4 bases from V and 12 bases from J, leaving 10 bases between. The CDR3 is 11 amino acids. Germline V CDR1 and CDR2: SEHNR, FQNEAQ (reference sequence). The CDR3 coding sequence is TGTGCCAGCAGCTCCCAGCCTGGGCAGTTCTTC. As protein: CASSSQPGQFF.

The chain employs TRBV4-1 and TRBJ2-1, with TRBD2 identical over 9 bases. Germline V gives CDR1 MGHRA, CDR2 YSYEKL. With V trimmed by 2 bases and J by 3 bases, 23 bases remained unmatched. This CDR3 comprises 22 residues. DNA of the CDR3: TGCGCCAGCAGCCAACCGGGACAGTCGCCTAGCGGGATACTACTACGCTACAATGAGCAGTTCTTC. It specifies CASSQPGQSPSGILLRYNEQFF.

This clonotype was seen only a few times. This rearrangement joins TRBV7-2 to TRBJ2-5; D ambiguous. This CDR3 comprises 14 residues. Germline assignment: CDR1 SGHTA and CDR2 FQGNSA. V gave up 1 base and J gave up 3 bases, with 9 bases separating them. The CDR3 coding sequence is TGTGCCAGCAGCTTAGGAATCCGAAAAGAGACCCAGTACTTC. Amino acid sequence: CASSLGIRKETQYF.